A selection of T cell receptor beta chains follows, all from one sample in a study of cytomegalovirus exposure and HLA in healthy donors. Using immunoSEQ multiplex PCR, the repertoire was profiled, and TCRdb retains in-frame clones only, with some absent. This sample yields 150,000 to 200,000 clones, of which more than 75% are seen a single time; roughly an eighth belongs to the top ten. Sequencing input: PBMCs. The receptors derive from a woman under 40 in good health and CMV-seropositive. The CDR3 runs from the conserved cysteine through the conserved F or W.

v_gene,CDR3aa
TRBV9,CASSVSSSYNSPLHF
TRBV7-9,CASSLWAGLGEENERFF
TRBV28,CASSSPGLKHF
TRBV6-1,CASSENEETGGSRGYTF
TRBV6-1,CASSEPLGVGQSQMFF
TRBV5-1,CASSSTGTGERNGYTF
TRBV30,CAWSVPRNRDSSHEAFF
TRBV7-9,CASSSSDQETQYF
TRBV30,CAWSVGALAKNIQYF
TRBV28,CASSFFSGRASRTDTQYF
TRBV28,CASSLFRGVVTDTQYF
TRBV2,CASKRWTSGAGELFF
TRBV5-1,CASSPLAGVDTQYF
TRBV19,CASSTGATGSPLHF
TRBV27,CASSSSVYNEQFF
TRBV15,CATSRDEGGPAGDNEQFF
TRBV2,CASLSTTNEKLFF
TRBV28,CASSPGITNSPLHF
TRBV4-3,CASSQDRGLAGDLKAYNEQFF
TRBV5-6,CASSLYRYPNSPLHF
TRBV7-2,CASSLGGEKGFFYGYTF
TRBV7-6,CASSLVAGNDNEQFF
TRBV28,CASSLIQGVGELFF
TRBV6-5,CASSVGLWAGEQYF
TRBV6-1,CASRATGTPEAFF
TRBV28,CASSASRRAYEQYF
TRBV4-2,CASSQVGQAGDKVVDEQFF
TRBV9,CASSVAGETEAFF
TRBV18,CASSPTGTAGNYGYTF
TRBV5-6,CASSRGQVIPGELFF
TRBV30,CAWTAGISINTEAFF
TRBV10-3,CASSSTYQETQYF
TRBV11-3,CASRIAGAGTDTQYF
TRBV4-1,CASSQAEGQISGNTIYF
TRBV28,CASSLEPGSSPLHF
TRBV7-9,CASSPPRAGLAGTGELFF
TRBV6-4,CASSDSSNSPLHF
TRBV15,CATSRDRGYEQYF
TRBV27,CASSFRQGANYGYTF
TRBV29-1,CSVGAGEGGSYGYTF
TRBV10-1,CASSGTGTGRTDTQYF
TRBV28,CASLDSGSSYEQYF
TRBV7-9,CASSFSSGGYEQYF
TRBV5-3,CARSLREGNTEAFF
TRBV19,CASRLAGGLCEQYF
TRBV19,CASSIQVPPNYGYTF
TRBV7-9,CASSHDLAGVSEQYF
TRBV6-6,CASSDTGELFF